This passage covers 5 T cell receptor beta chains from one sample sequenced in a study of blood T cells in healthy people across ages. Next came a second PCR, run for roughly 6 to 11 cycles, which used a sample-barcoded 5' primer along with a J-beta primer mix. From the 5' RACE reads, TCRdb called clonotypes with MiXCR, one entry per CDR3 protein. The table lists 850,000 to 1,000,000 distinct CDR3 sequences, under 50% of them singletons. The specimen sequenced was blood. These receptors were collected from a man younger than 45 in good health.

This clonotype turned up a few times. The CDR3 coding sequence is TGTGCCAGCAGTTTATCGGCCGACGGGTACTATGGCTACACCTTC. Translated: CASSLSADGYYGYTF. The chain links TRBV27 to TRBJ1-2, with unresolved D. The CDR3 spans 15 residues. From germline, CDR1 is MNHEY and CDR2 SMNVEV (reference sequence). V was shortened by 0 bases and J by 3 bases, with 11 bases between the two germline ends.

About this clonotype itself: Its ends do not fully match the called genes, so a read error is possible. The chain joins TRBV6-1 to TRBJ1-1, with a possible D match to TRBD1 (5 bases). The CDR3 spans 13 residues. The germline V gene encodes CDR1 MNHNS and CDR2 SASEGT. CDR3 residues: CAGRDTMSTEAFF. Written as DNA, the CDR3 is TGTGCCGGCAGGGATACAATGAGCACTGAAGCTTTCTTT.

The CDR3 DNA sequence: TGTGCCAGCAGTTACCCGGGGGTCTACGAACAGTACTTC. Amino acids: CASSYPGVYEQYF. This rearrangement joins TRBV28 to TRBJ2-4, with a weak D call TRBD2 (6 bases). CDR3 length: 13 residues. Germline CDR1 and CDR2: MDHEN and SYDVKM. The germline V and J ends were trimmed by 4 bases and 13 bases, with 17 bases remaining between them.

V and J are TRBV6-2 or TRBV6-3 and TRBJ1-5, with TRBD1 matching over 9 bases. CDR1 and CDR2 from the germline V gene are MNHEY and SVGEGT. This CDR3 has 13 amino acids. V shed 4 bases, J shed 7 bases, and the junction held 2 bases outside the gene matches. CDR3 region: CASSFDRGQPQHF. The CDR3 DNA reads TGTGCCAGCAGTTTCGACAGGGGGCAGCCCCAGCATTTT.

The V gene is TRBV12-5, the J gene TRBJ2-3, with no clear D. The germline V gene encodes CDR1 LGHNT and CDR2 FRNRAP. Deletions cut 3 bases from V and 1 base from J, with 5 bases between. The CDR3 runs to 13 residues. The CDR3 reads CASGLSGTDTQYF. The CDR3 coding sequence is TGTGCTAGTGGTTTATCCGGCACAGATACGCAGTATTTT.